Each of the 18 T cell receptor beta chains below was sequenced from the same sample in a study of blood T cell repertoires in COVID-19 (TCRdb year 2020). Library generation was performed with the immunoSEQ multiplex PCR assay. TCRdb limited this immuneACCESS table to in-frame rearrangements with V and J called. A share of clones is missing; checked studies link under half to unresolved V genes, and the rest is unexplained. Recorded for this sample are about 190,000 clones; roughly four fifths of them occurred a single time. More than 5% of the sample lies in the top ten. What was sequenced was peripheral blood. Receptor source: a woman aged 25 to 39 with acute or convalescent COVID-19.

The chain employs TRBV6-1 and TRBJ2-7; a possible D gene is TRBD1 (6 bases). CDR1 and CDR2 from the germline V gene are MNHNS and SASEGT. The CDR3 runs 16 residues. V was trimmed by 5 bases and J by 1 base, leaving 18 bases between them. In DNA, the CDR3 is TGTGCCAGCAGTAAAGAACCCGGACAGACGTCCTACGAGCAGTACTTC. This encodes CASSKEPGQTSYEQYF.

This clone was counted many times. The chain has TRBV5-1 and TRBJ1-3, with TRBD1 as a possible D gene (6 bases). This CDR3 has 16 amino acids. Trimming shortened V by 2 bases and J by 2 bases, and 14 bases separated the two germline ends. Germline V gene data show CDR1 as SGHRS and CDR2 as YFSETQ. CDR3 nucleotide sequence: TGCGCCAGCAGCTTTTCCCTTTCAGGGGCTGGAAACACCATATATTTT. Translation: CASSFSLSGAGNTIYF.

In this sample, this clone turned up a few times. The chain's CDR3 is CASSESREWGYTF. CDR3 in DNA: TGCGCCAGCAGTGAGTCGAGGGAGTGGGGCTACACCTTC. The chain couples TRBV10-2 to TRBJ1-2; D uncertain. This CDR3 region has 13 residues. The germline CDR1 and CDR2 sequences are WSHSY and SAAADI. With 0 bases removed from V and 8 bases from J, the gap between germline ends came to 10 bases.

This clone has only one observation. V and J are TRBV3-1 (or the pseudogene TRBV3-2) and TRBJ1-1; 8 bases line up with TRBD1. The CDR3 extends over 13 amino acids. The germline CDR1 and CDR2 sequences are LGHDT and YNNKEL (reference sequence). The ends lost 6 bases at V and 3 bases at J; junction bases unmatched: 3. The CDR3 bases are TGTGCCAGCAGTCGACAGGGGTACACTGAAGCTTTCTTT. Translated: CASSRQGYTEAFF.

J is TRBJ1-1 and V is TRBV29-1, with 7 bases identical to TRBD1. The CDR3 sequence is 17 residues long. V shed 4 bases, J shed 1 base, and the junction held 15 bases outside the gene matches. Germline V CDR1 and CDR2: SQVTM, ANQGSEA. CDR3 sequence reads: CSVGGVGGRLRNTEAFF. The DNA for the CDR3 is TGCAGCGTTGGGGGTGTAGGGGGCAGGTTGAGGAACACTGAAGCTTTCTTT. Together with reference TRBV29-1 and TRBJ1-1, the CDR3 gives the full variable domain: SAVISQKPSRDICQRGTSLTIQCQVDSQVTMMFWYRQQPGQSLTLIATANQGSEATYESGFVIDKFPISRPNLTFSTLTVSNMSPEDSSIYLCSVGGVGGRLRNTEAFFGQGTRLTVV.

The chain combines TRBV23-1 with TRBJ1-5; possibly TRBD1 for D (6 bases). TRBV23-1 is known as an ORF, though its function is uncertain. V was clipped by 3 bases and J by 0 bases, with 15 bases between them. CDR3 length: 17 amino acids. The CDR3 DNA follows: TGCGCCAGCAGTCACACCCCGGGACACCATAGCAATCAGCCCCAGCATTTT. Protein: CASSHTPGHHSNQPQHF.

This clone has just one count. The chain is built from TRBV6-5 and TRBJ2-6; D perhaps matches TRBD1 (6 bases). The CDR3 covers 14 residues. Germline CDR1 and CDR2: MNHEY and SVGAGI. Trimming took off 6 bases at V and 1 base at J, with 7 bases between the two ends. In nucleotides, the CDR3 is TGTGCCAGCAGCGGACAGTCTGGGGCCAACGTCCTGACTTTC. As protein: CASSGQSGANVLTF.

The CDR3 coding sequence is TGTGCCAGCAGTGGGACAGCGAACACTGAAGCTTTCTTT. This sequence encodes CASSGTANTEAFF. The chain combines TRBV6-6 with TRBJ1-1; 7 nucleotides agree with TRBD1. This CDR3 is 13 amino acids long. V gave up 5 bases and J gave up 1 base; unmatched junction bases: 1. The V gene's germline CDR1 is MNHNY and CDR2 SVGAGI (reference sequence).

V and J are TRBV7-2 and TRBJ1-5; no clear D gene. The CDR3 totals 13 residues. CDR1 and CDR2 from the germline V gene are SGHTA and FQGNSA. The V end was cut by 2 bases, the J end by 6 bases, with 8 bases between. The CDR3 reads CASSLRVGQPQHF. CDR3 in DNA: TGTGCCAGCAGCTTACGGGTGGGTCAGCCCCAGCATTTT.

This clone has more than one count but fewer than ten. The sample contains more than one DNA sequence encoding this CDR3. The rearrangement joins TRBV9 to TRBJ2-5; 8 bases are a match to TRBD1. The CDR3 sequence is 15 residues long. The V gene end was trimmed by 0 bases and the J gene end by 5 bases; junction bases not matched to a gene: 6. The germline CDR1 and CDR2 sequences are SGDLS and YYNGEE. CDR3 nucleotide sequence: TGTGCCAGCAGCGTAGATCAGGGGGCAAAGGAGACCCAGTACTTC. This gives the protein CASSVDQGAKETQYF.

The chain is built from TRBV11-2 and TRBJ1-1, with D maybe TRBD1 (5 bases). CDR3 length: 13 residues. CDR1 is SGHAT, CDR2 FQNNGV, per germline. Trimming took 7 bases from V and 6 from J, leaving 15 bases between them. The CDR3 DNA reads as TGTGCCAGCACCCTCCCCGGGGGGGCTGAAGCTTTCTTT. This codes for CASTLPGGAEAFF.

The chain is built from TRBV28 and TRBJ1-1; D is ambiguous. CDR1 and CDR2 from the germline V gene are MDHEN and SYDVKM. The CDR3 contains 12 residues. Trimming left V 11 bases short and J 1 base short, with 11 bases between. The CDR3 DNA reads TGTGCCCGCCGGGAGGGGAACACTGAAGCTTTCTTT. This sequence encodes CARREGNTEAFF. Together with reference TRBV28 and TRBJ1-1, the CDR3 gives the full variable domain: DVKVTQSSRYLVKRTGEKVFLECVQDMDHENMFWYRQDPGLGLRLIYFSYDVKMKEKGDIPEGYSVSREKKERFSLILESASTNQTSMYLCARREGNTEAFFGQGTRLTVV.

V usage is TRBV5-1 and J usage is TRBJ2-5, with 11 bases lining up with TRBD2. Germline V gene lookup returns CDR1 SGHRS and CDR2 YFSETQ. V was clipped by 3 bases and J by 3 bases; unmatched bases: 7. The CDR3 totals 16 residues. DNA of the CDR3: TGCGCCAGCAGCTGGCTAGCGGGGGGTATCAAAGAGACCCAGTACTTC. It specifies CASSWLAGGIKETQYF.

The CDR3 nucleotides read TGTGCCAGCAGCCAAGACTGGACTAGCGGGACCTACAATGAGCAGTTCTTC. This codes for CASSQDWTSGTYNEQFF. The rearrangement joins TRBV14 to TRBJ2-1; 12 positions agree with TRBD2. Looked up from germline, CDR1 is SGHDN and CDR2 is FVKESK. This CDR3 has 17 residues. V shed 0 bases and J 2 bases; nucleotides not matched to a gene: 2.

The CDR3: CASSKPSGTSGRHEQFF. The CDR3 nucleotides are TGTGCCAGCAGCAAACCGTCCGGGACTAGCGGTCGACATGAGCAGTTCTTC. The genes are TRBV7-9 and TRBJ2-1, with TRBD2 matching 11 bases. The length of the CDR3 is 17 residues. The J segment lost 8 bases and the V segment lost 5 bases, leaving 14 bases of the junction unmatched. Germline V gene data show CDR1 as SEHNR and CDR2 as FQNEAQ (reference sequence). Together with reference TRBV7-9 and TRBJ2-1, the CDR3 gives the full variable domain: DTGVSQNPRHKITKRGQNVTFRCDPISEHNRLYWYRQTLGQGPEFLTYFQNEAQLEKSRLLSDRFSAERPKGSFSTLEIQRTEQGDSAMYLCASSKPSGTSGRHEQFFGPGTRLTVL.

The chain links TRBV12-3 or TRBV12-4 to TRBJ1-1; D is perhaps TRBD1 (5 bases). This CDR3 is built from 13 residues. V lost 3 bases to trimming and J lost 6 bases, with 11 bases between them. CDR3 loop: CASSLGGRAEAFF. In DNA, the CDR3 is TGTGCCAGCAGTTTGGGGGGGAGGGCTGAAGCTTTCTTT.

There are a few counts of this clone. V usage is TRBV5-1 and J usage is TRBJ1-1, with D possibly matching TRBD1 (6 bases). V was clipped by 3 bases and J by 5 bases, with 17 bases between them. CDR1 and CDR2 from the germline V gene are SGHRS and YFSETQ. This CDR3 comprises 15 residues. The CDR3 DNA reads TGCGCCAGCAGCTACGACAGGCCTATCTCGACTGAAGCTTTCTTT. Protein: CASSYDRPISTEAFF.

The rearrangement uses TRBV7-9 and TRBJ1-1; TRBD1 might be the D (5 bases). CDR3 size: 12 residues. Germline CDR1 reads SEHNR; CDR2 reads FQNEAQ (reference sequence). The V and J ends lost 5 bases and 3 bases respectively, with 7 bases between them. CDR3 in amino acids: CASSRGDTEAFF. In DNA, the CDR3 is TGTGCCAGCAGCCGGGGGGACACTGAAGCTTTCTTT.